One and the same sample provided the 12 T cell receptor beta chains below, sequenced in a study of shared clonotypes between healthy human individuals. TCRdb's copy holds only in-frame clones and misses some; the assay was immunoSEQ multiplex PCR. Of about 2.4 million clones in the sample, over 85% were seen once. Sequenced: naive CD4+ T cells from PBMCs. Subset: CD45RA+ positively selected. These receptor sequences come from a man between 18 and 29 years old in good health. Some clones in this sample may be carry-over from other donors' samples.

A remark on this clone: At the DNA level, this CDR3 is encoded by other sequences in the same sample as well. The chain is built from TRBV5-1 and TRBJ1-4, with TRBD1 matching 7 bases. The germline gives CDR1 SGHRS, CDR2 YFSETQ. The CDR3 runs 14 residues. J was trimmed by 3 bases and V by 2 bases; bases with no gene match: 1. The CDR3 region is CASSFQGANEKLFF. CDR3 sequence (DNA): TGCGCCAGCAGCTTCCAGGGGGCTAATGAAAAACTGTTTTTT. The complete variable domain, with remaining parts taken from reference TRBV5-1 and TRBJ1-4, reads KAGVTQTPRYLIKTRGQQVTLSCSPISGHRSVSWYQQTPGQGLQFLFEYFSETQRNKGNFPGRFSGRQFSNSRSEMNVSTLELGDSALYLCASSFQGANEKLFFGSGTQLSVL.

Regarding this clone: The same CDR3 can be traced to other DNA sequences in this sample. J is TRBJ2-5 and V is TRBV9, with D tentatively TRBD1 or TRBD2 (6 bases each). CDR3 size: 13 residues. Germline V CDR1 and CDR2: SGDLS, YYNGEE. V lost 1 base to trimming and J lost 3 bases, with 7 bases between them. CDR3 sequence: CASSVRGEETQYF. As DNA, the CDR3 is TGTGCCAGCAGCGTAAGGGGGGAAGAGACCCAGTACTTC.

The chain has TRBV5-4 and TRBJ1-1; 10 nucleotides align to TRBD1. Germline values: CDR1 SGHNT, CDR2 YYREEE (reference sequence). Losses at the gene ends were 0 bases for V and 5 bases for J; bases not matched to a gene: 4. There are 15 residues in the CDR3. CDR3 residues: CASSLAGTGETEAFF. For the CDR3, the DNA is TGTGCCAGCAGCTTGGCCGGGACAGGGGAGACTGAAGCTTTCTTT.

This chain uses TRBV5-1 with TRBJ2-1; 8 bases are a match to TRBD2. The CDR3 extends over 15 amino acids. The germline gives CDR1 SGHRS, CDR2 YFSETQ. The V segment lost 3 bases and the J segment 5 bases; nucleotides outside the gene matches: 7. The CDR3 nucleotides are TGCGCCAGCAGCTATGTTAGCGGGGTTAACAATGAGCAGTTCTTC. Translation gives CASSYVSGVNNEQFF.

This rearrangement joins TRBV25-1 to TRBJ1-1; 11 bases map to TRBD1. J gave up 5 bases and V 5 bases, and 7 bases lay outside the gene matches. The germline V gene has CDR1 MGHDK and CDR2 SYGVNS. CDR3 length: 15 amino acids. The CDR3 DNA reads TGTGCCAGCAGTCACCAGGGACAGGGGGGGACTGAAGCTTTCTTT. Encoded protein: CASSHQGQGGTEAFF.

As concerns this clone: The same CDR3 can be traced to other DNA sequences in this sample. The rearrangement uses TRBV9 and TRBJ2-7; unclear D gene. Looked up from germline, CDR1 is SGDLS and CDR2 is YYNGEE. The CDR3 totals 13 residues. The V gene lost 0 bases and the J gene lost 2 bases, with 6 bases spanning the gap. The CDR3 spells CASSVGVAYEQYF. CDR3 DNA sequence: TGTGCCAGCAGCGTAGGCGTCGCCTACGAGCAGTACTTC. Looking up the rest from reference TRBV9 and TRBJ2-7 gives the full variable domain: DSGVTQTPKHLITATGQRVTLRCSPRSGDLSVYWYQQSLDQGLQFLIQYYNGEERAKGNILERFSAQQFPDLHSELNLSSLELGDSALYFCASSVGVAYEQYFGPGTRLTVT.

The chain has TRBV4-2 and TRBJ2-5; 10 bases map to TRBD2. Germline V gene lookup returns CDR1 LGHNA and CDR2 YNFKEQ. The CDR3 spans 17 residues. V lost 1 base to trimming and J lost 2 bases; unmatched junction nucleotides: 7. CDR3 region: CASSQGGTSVSQETQYF. CDR3 DNA sequence: TGTGCCAGCAGCCAAGGAGGGACTAGCGTTAGTCAAGAGACCCAGTACTTC.

In this sample, this clone turned up once. The chain joins TRBV19 to TRBJ2-5; 12 nucleotides agree with TRBD2. Germline V CDR1 and CDR2: LNHDA, SQIVND (reference sequence). The V segment lost 3 bases and the J segment 5 bases; nucleotides outside the gene matches: 25. The CDR3 extends over 22 amino acids. The CDR3 sequence: CASSIHPPYRALAGGPSETQYF. In DNA, the CDR3 is TGTGCCAGTAGTATCCACCCTCCTTACAGGGCGCTAGCGGGAGGGCCTTCGGAGACCCAGTACTTC. The whole variable domain, filled in from reference TRBV19 and TRBJ2-5, reads DGGITQSPKYLFRKEGQNVTLSCEQNLNHDAMYWYRQDPGQGLRLIYYSQIVNDFQKGDIAEGYSVSREKKESFPLTVTSAQKNPTAFYLCASSIHPPYRALAGGPSETQYFGPGTRLLVL.

This clone was observed once. The gene calls are TRBV7-8 and TRBJ1-1; no definite D call. Deletions cut 0 bases from V and 1 base from J, with 9 bases between. This CDR3 comprises 15 residues. The germline gives CDR1 SGHVS, CDR2 FQNEAQ. CDR3 in amino acids: CASSLAAVANTEAFF. In DNA form, the CDR3 reads TGTGCCAGCAGCTTAGCGGCTGTCGCGAACACTGAAGCTTTCTTT.

The V gene is TRBV18, the J gene TRBJ2-1; D is ambiguous. Per the germline V gene, CDR1 is KGHSH and CDR2 is LQKENI. This CDR3 is built from 17 residues. The V and J ends lost 4 bases and 0 bases respectively, with 16 bases between them. As DNA, the CDR3 is TGTGCCAGCTCACGCATCGGTGCAGTGGGCTCCTACAATGAGCAGTTCTTC. This codes for CASSRIGAVGSYNEQFF.

V gene TRBV29-1 combines with J gene TRBJ2-2, with a possible D match to TRBD1 (7 bases). This CDR3 has 13 residues. With 6 bases removed from V and 6 bases from J, the gap between germline ends came to 14 bases. The germline CDR1 and CDR2 sequences are SQVTM and ANQGSEA. The CDR3 DNA sequence: TGCAGCGTATGGACAGGAGGGGCCGGGGAGCTGTTTTTT. It specifies CSVWTGGAGELFF.

This chain connects TRBV15 to TRBJ1-1; 7 nucleotides match TRBD1. Germline trimming cut 1 base from V and 6 bases from J; bases unmatched to any gene: 17. The CDR3 consists of 18 residues. The germline V gene encodes CDR1 LNHNV and CDR2 YYDKDF (reference sequence). CDR3 nucleotide sequence: TGTGCCACCAGCAGAGGCTCCTCTGGCTATCCGACAGGGCCTGAAGCTTTCTTT. Translating it yields CATSRGSSGYPTGPEAFF.